This T cell receptor beta chain originates from a study of shared clonotypes between healthy human individuals. As for the study in general: Serving as donors were two women and a few men, whose ages spanned 18 to 49. Per donor, three plates held CD4 naive cells, three held CD4 memory, two held CD8 naive and one held CD8 memory. General study findings and limits: The small donor group covered limited genetic and exposure diversity.

Comments on this clone: Its target is not known.

J gave up 6 bases and V 4 bases, and 5 bases lay outside the gene matches. Per the germline V gene, CDR1 is SNHLY and CDR2 is FYNNEI. This CDR3 has 13 residues. Terminally differentiated effector memory CD45RA+ cells were left out of the naive CD8 fraction, which was CD45RO-negative and positively selected for CCR7. Method: immunoSEQ multiplex PCR; TCRdb's copy keeps in-frame clones and lacks some. The sample records roughly 550,000 clones, 95% being singletons. The receptor's source is a woman younger than 45 in good health. Input material: naive CD8+ T cells sorted from blood. The chain has TRBV2 and TRBJ2-7, with 8 bases aligning to TRBD2. CDR3 residues: CASSGGTSGEQYF. The DNA for the CDR3 is TGTGCCAGCAGTGGGGGGACTAGTGGCGAGCAGTACTTC.